A selection of T cell receptor beta chains follows, all from one sample in a study of blood T cell repertoires in COVID-19. Assay used: immunoSEQ multiplex PCR; TCRdb lists only in-frame clones, some missing. Of a few hundred thousand clones in the sample, 70% to 90% were seen once. The sample consisted of peripheral blood. The source of these receptors is a man between 60 and 75 years old who had recovered from COVID-19. CDR3s include the opening cysteine and the closing phenylalanine or tryptophan. The order of the fields is D gene, J gene, V gene, CDR3 protein. The D gene is left open where the match is weak.

. TRBJ1-6 TRBV7-9 CASSLQGSYNSPLHF
. TRBJ2-5 TRBV5-8 CASSLGSQGTQETQYF
TRBD1 TRBJ1-2 TRBV19 CASRNTGQSYGYTF
TRBD2 TRBJ2-7 TRBV6-2/TRBV6-3 CASSYSRRGLADTYEQYF
TRBD2 TRBJ2-2 TRBV15 CATSRDSSGVTNTGELFF
. TRBJ1-1 TRBV6-5 CASSPGGGPGTEAFF
. TRBJ2-7 TRBV5-4 CATSRVGTYEQYF
TRBD1 TRBJ2-7 TRBV6-5 CASSYSRGGQGYEQYF
. TRBJ2-7 TRBV15 CATSRDRANEQYF
. TRBJ2-5 TRBV7-6 CASSRTSFQYQETQYF
TRBD2 TRBJ2-3 TRBV5-1 CASSLGLAGGEGDTQYF
TRBD1 TRBJ1-1 TRBV6-5 CASKQGAGTEAFF
. TRBJ1-3 TRBV5-1 CASSLVGDPGNTIYF
. TRBJ2-7 TRBV24-1 CATSHGQGYEQYF